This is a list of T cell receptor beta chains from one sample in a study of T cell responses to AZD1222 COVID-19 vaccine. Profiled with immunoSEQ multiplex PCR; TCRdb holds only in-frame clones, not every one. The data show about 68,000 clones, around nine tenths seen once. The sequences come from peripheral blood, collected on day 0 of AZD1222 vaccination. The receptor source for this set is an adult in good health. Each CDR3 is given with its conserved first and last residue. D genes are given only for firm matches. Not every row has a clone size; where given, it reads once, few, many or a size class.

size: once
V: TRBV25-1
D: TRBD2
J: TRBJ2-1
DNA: TGTGCCAGCAGTGAATATATCGCGGGAGGGTCCTACAATGAGCAGTTCTTC
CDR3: CASSEYIAGGSYNEQFF

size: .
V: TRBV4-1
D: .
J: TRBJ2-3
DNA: TGCGCCAGCAGCCCAACCCTTCTTGCGACAGATACGCAGTATTTT
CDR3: CASSPTLLATDTQYF

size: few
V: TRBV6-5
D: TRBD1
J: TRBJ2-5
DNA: TGTGCCAGCAGGCCAGTGGGGACAGGCCAAGAGACCCAGTACTTC
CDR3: CASRPVGTGQETQYF

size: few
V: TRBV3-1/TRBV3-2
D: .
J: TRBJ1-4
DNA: TGTGCCAGCAGCTGGACAGTTTCTAATGAAAAACTGTTTTTT
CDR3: CASSWTVSNEKLFF

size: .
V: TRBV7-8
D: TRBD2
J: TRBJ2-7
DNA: TGTGCCAGCAGCTTTCTAGCGGGGGCCTACGAGCAGTACTTC
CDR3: CASSFLAGAYEQYF

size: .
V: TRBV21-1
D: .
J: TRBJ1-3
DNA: TGTGCCAGCAGCAAAGGAGACAGGAGCTCTGGAAACACCATATATTTT
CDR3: CASSKGDRSSGNTIYF

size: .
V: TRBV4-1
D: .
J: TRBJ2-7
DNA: TGCGCCAGCAGCCAAGATCCTCCGGGCGCGTACGAGCAGTACTTC
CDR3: CASSQDPPGAYEQYF

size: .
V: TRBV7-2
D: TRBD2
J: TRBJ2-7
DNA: TGTGCCAGCAGGACCGGGACTAGAACCTACGAGCAGTACTTC
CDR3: CASRTGTRTYEQYF

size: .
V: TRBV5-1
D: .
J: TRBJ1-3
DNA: TGCGCCAGCAGCTCCCGGACGGATTTTTCTGGAAACACCATATATTTT
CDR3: CASSSRTDFSGNTIYF

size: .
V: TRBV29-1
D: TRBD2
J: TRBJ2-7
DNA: TGCAGCGTTTCGACCGGACTAGCGTCAACGGTATACGAGCAGTACTTC
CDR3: CSVSTGLASTVYEQYF

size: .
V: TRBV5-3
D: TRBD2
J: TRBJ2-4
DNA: TGTGCCAGAACCCCCCGGACGGGGGGCAAAAACATTCAGTACTTC
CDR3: CARTPRTGGKNIQYF

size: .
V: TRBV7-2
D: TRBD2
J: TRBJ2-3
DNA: TGTGCCAGCAGCTTTATTGCGGGAGCCACAGATACGCAGTATTTT
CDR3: CASSFIAGATDTQYF

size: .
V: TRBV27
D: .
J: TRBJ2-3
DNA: TGTGCCAGCAGCGACCTACCGGGACTCCAGACAGATACGCAGTATTTT
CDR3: CASSDLPGLQTDTQYF

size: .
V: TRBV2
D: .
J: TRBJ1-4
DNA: TGTGCCAGCAGAGGGACGTCCGCGAATGAAAAACTGTTTTTT
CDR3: CASRGTSANEKLFF

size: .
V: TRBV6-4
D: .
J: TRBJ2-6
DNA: TGTGCCAGCAGTGACTTGACCGACTCTGGGGCCAACGTCCTGACTTTC
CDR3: CASSDLTDSGANVLTF

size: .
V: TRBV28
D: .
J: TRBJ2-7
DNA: TGTGCCAGCAGTGGTCCCGGGACCACCTACGAGCAGTACTTC
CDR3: CASSGPGTTYEQYF

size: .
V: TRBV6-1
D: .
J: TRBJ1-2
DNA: TGTGCCAGCAGTGAATCAGGGTCGGGCCAGGCCCTTTTCTATGGCTACACCTTC
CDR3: CASSESGSGQALFYGYTF

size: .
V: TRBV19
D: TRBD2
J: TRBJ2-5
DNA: TGTGCCAGTACCAATAAAGCGGGAGAAGAGACCCAGTACTTC
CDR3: CASTNKAGEETQYF

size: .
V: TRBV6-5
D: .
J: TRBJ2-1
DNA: TGTGCCAGCAGTTATAAGGGGAAAGAGGCGCAGTTCTTC
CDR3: CASSYKGKEAQFF

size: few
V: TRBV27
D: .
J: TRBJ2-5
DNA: TGTGCCAGCAGTTTCCTAGCGTCGCAAGAGACCCAGTACTTC
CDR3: CASSFLASQETQYF

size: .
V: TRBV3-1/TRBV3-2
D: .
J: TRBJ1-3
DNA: TGTGCCAGCAGCCGCTACGGAAACACCATATATTTT
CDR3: CASSRYGNTIYF

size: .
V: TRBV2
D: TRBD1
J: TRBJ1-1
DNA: TGTGCCAGCAGACACCCCGGACAGGGGAACACTGAAGCTTTCTTT
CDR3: CASRHPGQGNTEAFF

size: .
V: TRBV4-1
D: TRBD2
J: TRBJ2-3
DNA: TGCGCCAGCAGCCAAGACATCGGCCTAGCGGGAGCGGATACGCAGTATTTT
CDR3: CASSQDIGLAGADTQYF

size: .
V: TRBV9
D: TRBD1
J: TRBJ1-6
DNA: TGTGCCAGCAGACGTAACAGGGGTAGTAATTCACCCCTCCACTTT
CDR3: CASRRNRGSNSPLHF

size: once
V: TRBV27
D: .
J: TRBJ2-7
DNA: TGTGCCAGCAGTCTGAAAGGGGGTGGGGTCTCCTACGAGCAGTACTTC
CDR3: CASSLKGGGVSYEQYF

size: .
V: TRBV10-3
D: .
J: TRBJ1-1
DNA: TGTGCCATCAGTGAGTGGGGGGAAGGGAACACTGAAGCTTTCTTT
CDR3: CAISEWGEGNTEAFF

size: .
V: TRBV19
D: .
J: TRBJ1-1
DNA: TGTGCCAGTAGTACCAATTCGCTTAGGATGAACACTGAAGCTTTCTTT
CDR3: CASSTNSLRMNTEAFF

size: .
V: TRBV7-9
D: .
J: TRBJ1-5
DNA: TGTGCCAGCAGCTTAGATGGGGGACCGAATCAGCCCCAGCATTTT
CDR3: CASSLDGGPNQPQHF

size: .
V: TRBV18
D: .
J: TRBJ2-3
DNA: TGTGCCAGCTCACCGAGCCAGCTAAGCACAGATACGCAGTATTTT
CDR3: CASSPSQLSTDTQYF